The clone carrying this TCR beta chain was detected only a few times. This CDR3 is 13 amino acids long. V lost 4 bases and J lost 4, with 11 bases in between. CDR1 is LNHDA, CDR2 SQIVND, per germline (reference sequence). The sample is drawn from a study of blood T cell repertoires in COVID-19. Study in general: Sources were T cells, B-cell-depleted T cells, or PBMCs; the material itself was cDNA or gDNA.

Using immunoSEQ multiplex PCR, the repertoire was profiled, and TCRdb retains in-frame clones only, with some absent. This table has 350,000 to 400,000 clones, roughly 91% appearing once. Those enrolled, adults aged 18 to 89 years, came from 25 or so US areas. Either two negative PCRs, clearance, or symptom resolution qualified Cohort 3 donors as recovered. The source is a woman aged 25 to 39 who had recovered from COVID-19. The rearrangement joins TRBV19 to TRBJ2-7; possibly TRBD2 for D (7 bases). The specimen sequenced was PBMCs or T cells enriched from blood (not recorded which). The CDR3 protein is CASSKGGGYEQYF. Here the CDR3 DNA reads TGTGCCAGTAGTAAAGGGGGGGGATACGAGCAGTACTTC.